This T cell receptor beta chain was observed in a study of control samples from healthy donors and cancer patients. Germline loops: CDR1 LNHDA, CDR2 SQIVND (reference sequence). V lost 3 bases to trimming and J lost 6 bases; unmatched junction nucleotides: 5. This CDR3 region has 15 residues. Sequencing used immunoSEQ multiplex PCR; TCRdb keeps in-frame clones, though not all of them. Of roughly 120,000 clones listed, roughly nine tenths are singletons. Sequences were obtained from PBMCs. This sequence originates from a woman in her forties or fifties with colorectal cancer. The chain couples TRBV19 to TRBJ1-5; 10 bases map to TRBD1. Here the CDR3 DNA reads TGTGCCAGTAGTATTCGACAGGGGGCAGGTCAGCCCCAGCATTTT. Amino acids: CASSIRQGAGQPQHF.